This T cell receptor (beta chain) was captured in a study of T cells after yellow fever vaccination. Study-level information: Some fractions had low cell numbers, and these were prepared with SMART-Seq v4 Ultra Low Input.

Trimming removed 6 bases from V and 2 bases from J; junction bases left unmatched: 5. The CDR3 is 16 residues long. In germline, CDR1 is MDHEN, CDR2 SYDVKM. TCRdb re-analysed the 5' RACE reads in MiXCR, keeping a single row per CDR3 protein. The sample consists of 510,000 or so distinct CDR3 sequences, 15% to 20% of them appearing once. The source material was PBMCs, sampled 15 days after the yellow fever booster vaccination. This clonotype was sampled from a man younger than 45 who received the YFV17D yellow fever vaccine. The chain employs TRBV28 and TRBJ2-3; 13 bases match TRBD2. The CDR3 sequence is CASRQLAGGLTDTQYF. The DNA of the CDR3 is TGTGCCAGCAGACAACTAGCGGGAGGGCTCACAGATACGCAGTATTTT. The whole variable domain, remainder taken from reference TRBV28 and TRBJ2-3, is DVKVTQSSRYLVKRTGEKVFLECVQDMDHENMFWYRQDPGLGLRLIYFSYDVKMKEKGDIPEGYSVSREKKERFSLILESASTNQTSMYLCASRQLAGGLTDTQYFGPGTRLTVL.